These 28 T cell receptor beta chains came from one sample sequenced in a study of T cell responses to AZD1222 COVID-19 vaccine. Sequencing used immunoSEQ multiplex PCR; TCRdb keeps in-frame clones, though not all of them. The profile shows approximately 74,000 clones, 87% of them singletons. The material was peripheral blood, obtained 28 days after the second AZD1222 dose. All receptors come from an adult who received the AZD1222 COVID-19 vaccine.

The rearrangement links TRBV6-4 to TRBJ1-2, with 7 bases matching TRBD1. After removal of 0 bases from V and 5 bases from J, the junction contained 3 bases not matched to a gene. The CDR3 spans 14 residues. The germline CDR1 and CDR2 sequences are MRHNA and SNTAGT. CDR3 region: CASSDSAGGYGYTF. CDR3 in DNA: TGTGCCAGCAGTGACTCGGCAGGGGGGTATGGCTACACCTTC.

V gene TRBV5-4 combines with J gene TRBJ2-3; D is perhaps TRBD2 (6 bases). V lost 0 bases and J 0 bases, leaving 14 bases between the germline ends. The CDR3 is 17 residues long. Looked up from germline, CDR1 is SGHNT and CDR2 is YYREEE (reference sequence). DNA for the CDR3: TGTGCCAGCAGCTTGGTTCTTTCGGGGGAGAGCACAGATACGCAGTATTTT. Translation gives CASSLVLSGESTDTQYF.

DNA of the CDR3: TGTGCCAGCAGCCCAGACAGGGGGTTAGGTCAGCCCCAGCATTTT. Translating it yields CASSPDRGLGQPQHF. The rearrangement uses TRBV11-2 and TRBJ1-5; 9 nucleotides line up with TRBD1. V lost 5 bases and J lost 6; bases outside the gene matches: 8. The CDR3 covers 15 residues. Germline assignment: CDR1 SGHAT and CDR2 FQNNGV.

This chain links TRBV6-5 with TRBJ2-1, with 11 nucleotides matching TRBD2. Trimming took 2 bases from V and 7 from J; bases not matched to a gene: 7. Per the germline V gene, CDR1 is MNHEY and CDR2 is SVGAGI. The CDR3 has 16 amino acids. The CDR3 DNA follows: TGTGCCAGCAGTTACCAGGCTAGCGGGAGGAGAAATGAGCAGTTCTTC. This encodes CASSYQASGRRNEQFF.

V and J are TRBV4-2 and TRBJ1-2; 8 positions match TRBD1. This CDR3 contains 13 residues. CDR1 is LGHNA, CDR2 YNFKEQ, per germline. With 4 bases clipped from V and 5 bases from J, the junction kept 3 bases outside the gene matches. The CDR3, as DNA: TGTGCCAGCAGCCTGGGACAGGAGTATGGCTACACCTTC. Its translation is CASSLGQEYGYTF.

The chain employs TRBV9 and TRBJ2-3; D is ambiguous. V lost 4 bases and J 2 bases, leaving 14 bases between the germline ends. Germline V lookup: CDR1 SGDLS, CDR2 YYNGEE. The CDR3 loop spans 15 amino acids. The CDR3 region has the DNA TGTGCCAGCAGCCCCTCTTACGTATACACAGATACGCAGTATTTT. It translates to CASSPSYVYTDTQYF.

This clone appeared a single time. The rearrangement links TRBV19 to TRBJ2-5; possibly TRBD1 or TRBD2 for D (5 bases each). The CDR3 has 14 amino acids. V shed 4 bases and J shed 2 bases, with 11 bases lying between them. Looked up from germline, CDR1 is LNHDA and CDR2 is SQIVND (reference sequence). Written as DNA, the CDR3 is TGTGCCAGTAGTAAGCCGGGGCAGCAAGAGACCCAGTACTTC. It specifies CASSKPGQQETQYF.

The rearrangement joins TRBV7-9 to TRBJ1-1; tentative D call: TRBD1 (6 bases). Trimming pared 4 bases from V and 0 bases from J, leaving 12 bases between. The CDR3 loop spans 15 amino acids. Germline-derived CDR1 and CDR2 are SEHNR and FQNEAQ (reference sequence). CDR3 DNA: TGTGCCAGCAGCTATATGCAGGGGATGAACACTGAAGCTTTCTTT. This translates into CASSYMQGMNTEAFF.

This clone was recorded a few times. The CDR3 bases are TGTGCCAGCAGCCCACACCCGGCAGAAGCTAACTATGGCTACACCTTC. Its protein product is CASSPHPAEANYGYTF. The V gene is TRBV7-2, the J gene TRBJ1-2; D uncertain. Germline assignment: CDR1 SGHTA and CDR2 FQGNSA. The V gene lost 5 bases and the J gene lost 0 bases, with 16 bases spanning the gap. This CDR3 is built from 16 residues.

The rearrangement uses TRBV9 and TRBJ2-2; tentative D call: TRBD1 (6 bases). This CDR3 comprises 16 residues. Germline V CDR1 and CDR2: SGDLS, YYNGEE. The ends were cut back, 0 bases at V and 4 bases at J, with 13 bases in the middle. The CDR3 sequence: CASSVAKTGITGELFF. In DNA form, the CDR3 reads TGTGCCAGCAGCGTAGCTAAGACAGGAATCACCGGGGAGCTGTTTTTT. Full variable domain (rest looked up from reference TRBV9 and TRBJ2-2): DSGVTQTPKHLITATGQRVTLRCSPRSGDLSVYWYQQSLDQGLQFLIQYYNGEERAKGNILERFSAQQFPDLHSELNLSSLELGDSALYFCASSVAKTGITGELFFGEGSRLTVL.

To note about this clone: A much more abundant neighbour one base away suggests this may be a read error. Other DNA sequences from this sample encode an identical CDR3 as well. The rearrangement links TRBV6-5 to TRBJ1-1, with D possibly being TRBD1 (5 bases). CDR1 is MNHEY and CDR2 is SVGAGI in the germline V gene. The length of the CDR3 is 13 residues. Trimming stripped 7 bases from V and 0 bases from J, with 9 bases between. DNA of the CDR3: TGTGCCAGCACTCGACAGATGAACACTGAAGCTTTCTTT. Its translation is CASTRQMNTEAFF.

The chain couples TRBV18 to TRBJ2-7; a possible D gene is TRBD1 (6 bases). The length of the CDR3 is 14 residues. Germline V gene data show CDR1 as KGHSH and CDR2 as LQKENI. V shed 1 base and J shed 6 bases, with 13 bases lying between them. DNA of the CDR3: TGTGCCAGCTCACCACGGAAACAGGGCTCCGAGCAGTACTTC. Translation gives CASSPRKQGSEQYF. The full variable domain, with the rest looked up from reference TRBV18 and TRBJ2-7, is NAGVMQNPRHLVRRRGQEARLRCSPMKGHSHVYWYRQLPEEGLKFMVYLQKENIIDESGMPKERFSAEFPKEGPSILRIQQVVRGDSAAYFCASSPRKQGSEQYFGPGTRLTVT.

The CDR3 DNA is TGTGCCAGCAGCCTCACTGTATCCGGGGAGCTGTTTTTT. Translation gives CASSLTVSGELFF. The chain combines TRBV28 with TRBJ2-2; D gene ambiguous. Trimming stripped 6 bases from V and 6 bases from J, with 11 bases between. The V gene's germline CDR1 is MDHEN and CDR2 SYDVKM. The CDR3 has 13 residues.

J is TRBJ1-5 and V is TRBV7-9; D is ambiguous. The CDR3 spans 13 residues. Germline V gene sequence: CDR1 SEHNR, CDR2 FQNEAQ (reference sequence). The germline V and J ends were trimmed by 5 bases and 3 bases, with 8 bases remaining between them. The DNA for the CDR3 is TGTGCCAGCAGCCTACAACACAATCAGCCCCAGCATTTT. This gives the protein CASSLQHNQPQHF.

The CDR3 protein is CASRLQGLGNQPQHF. The CDR3 DNA reads TGTGCCAGCAGACTACAGGGTCTCGGCAATCAGCCCCAGCATTTT. This rearrangement joins TRBV2 to TRBJ1-5; D possibly corresponds to TRBD1 (6 bases). V lost 6 bases to trimming and J lost 2 bases, with 14 bases between them. Looked up from germline, CDR1 is SNHLY and CDR2 is FYNNEI. The CDR3 is made up of 15 amino acids.

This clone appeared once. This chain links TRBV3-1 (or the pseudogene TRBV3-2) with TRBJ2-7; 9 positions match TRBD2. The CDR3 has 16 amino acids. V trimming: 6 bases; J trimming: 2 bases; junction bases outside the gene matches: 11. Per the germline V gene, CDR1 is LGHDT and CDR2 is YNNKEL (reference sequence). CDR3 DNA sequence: TGTGCCAGCAGTACGGAGACTAGCGGTCCTACCTACGAGCAGTACTTC. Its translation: CASSTETSGPTYEQYF.

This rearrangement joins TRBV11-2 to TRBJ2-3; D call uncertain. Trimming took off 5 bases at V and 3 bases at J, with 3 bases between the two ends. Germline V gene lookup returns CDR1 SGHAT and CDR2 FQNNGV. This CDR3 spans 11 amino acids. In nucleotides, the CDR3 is TGTGCCAGCAGCCCGACAGATACGCAGTATTTT. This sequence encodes CASSPTDTQYF.

The CDR3 region is CASSKLTGGEETQYF. CDR3 nucleotides: TGTGCCAGCTCAAAATTGACAGGGGGAGAAGAGACCCAGTACTTC. The chain links TRBV18 to TRBJ2-5, with 9 positions matching TRBD1. J lost 3 bases, V lost 5 bases, and 7 bases had no gene match. The germline V gene has CDR1 KGHSH and CDR2 LQKENI. The CDR3 is 15 residues long.

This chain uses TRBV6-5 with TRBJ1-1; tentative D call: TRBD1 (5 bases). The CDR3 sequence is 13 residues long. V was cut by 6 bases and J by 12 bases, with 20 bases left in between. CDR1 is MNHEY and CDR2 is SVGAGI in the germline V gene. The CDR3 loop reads CASSRHGQGRPFF. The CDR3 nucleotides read TGTGCCAGCAGCCGCCATGGGCAGGGTCGGCCTTTCTTT.

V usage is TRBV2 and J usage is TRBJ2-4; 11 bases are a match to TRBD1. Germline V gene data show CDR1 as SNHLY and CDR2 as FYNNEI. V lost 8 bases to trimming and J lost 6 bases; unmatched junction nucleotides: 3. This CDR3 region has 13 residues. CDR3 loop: CASVGQGANIQYF. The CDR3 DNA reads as TGTGCCAGCGTCGGACAGGGGGCAAACATTCAGTACTTC.

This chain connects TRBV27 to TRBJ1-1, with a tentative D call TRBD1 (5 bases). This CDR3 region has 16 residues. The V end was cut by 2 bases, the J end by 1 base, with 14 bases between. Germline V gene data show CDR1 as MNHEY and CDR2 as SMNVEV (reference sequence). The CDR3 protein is CASSLGPVGGNTEAFF. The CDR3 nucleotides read TGTGCCAGCAGTTTAGGTCCCGTTGGGGGGAACACTGAAGCTTTCTTT.

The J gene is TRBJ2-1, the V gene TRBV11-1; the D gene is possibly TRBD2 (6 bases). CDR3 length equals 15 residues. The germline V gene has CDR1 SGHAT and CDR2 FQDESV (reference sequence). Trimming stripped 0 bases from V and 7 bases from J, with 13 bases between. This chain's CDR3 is CASSLARAGRNEQFF. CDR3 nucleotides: TGTGCCAGCAGCTTAGCCCGTGCAGGGAGGAATGAGCAGTTCTTC.

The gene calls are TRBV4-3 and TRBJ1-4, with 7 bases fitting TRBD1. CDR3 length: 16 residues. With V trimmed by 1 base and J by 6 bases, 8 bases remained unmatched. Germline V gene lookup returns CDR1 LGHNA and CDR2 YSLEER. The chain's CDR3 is CASSQGKGQQYEKLFF. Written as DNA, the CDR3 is TGCGCCAGCAGCCAAGGGAAGGGACAGCAGTATGAAAAACTGTTTTTT.

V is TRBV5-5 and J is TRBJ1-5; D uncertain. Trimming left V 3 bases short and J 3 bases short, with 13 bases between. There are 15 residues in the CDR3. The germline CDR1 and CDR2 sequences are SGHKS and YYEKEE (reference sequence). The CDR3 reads CASSSADTYNQPQHF. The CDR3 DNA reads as TGTGCCAGCAGCTCCGCCGACACCTACAATCAGCCCCAGCATTTT.

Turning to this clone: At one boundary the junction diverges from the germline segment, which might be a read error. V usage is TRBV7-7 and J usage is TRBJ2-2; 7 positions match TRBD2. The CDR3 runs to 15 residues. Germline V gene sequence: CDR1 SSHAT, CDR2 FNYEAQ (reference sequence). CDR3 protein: CASSPGLVLTGELFF. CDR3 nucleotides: TGTGCTAGCAGCCCTGGACTAGTTCTCACCGGGGAGCTGTTTTTT.

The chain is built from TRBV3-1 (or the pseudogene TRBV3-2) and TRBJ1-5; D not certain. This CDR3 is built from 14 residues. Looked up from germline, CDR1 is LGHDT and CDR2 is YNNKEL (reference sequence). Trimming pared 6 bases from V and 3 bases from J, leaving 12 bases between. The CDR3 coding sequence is TGTGCCAGCAGTTCCGGGCAAATCAATCAGCCCCAGCATTTT. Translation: CASSSGQINQPQHF.

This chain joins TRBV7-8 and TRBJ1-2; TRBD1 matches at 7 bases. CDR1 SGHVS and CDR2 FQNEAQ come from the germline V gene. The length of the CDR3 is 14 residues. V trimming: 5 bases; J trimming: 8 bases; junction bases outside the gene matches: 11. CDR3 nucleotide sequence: TGTGCCAGCAGCACCCGTTTGACAGGGAAGGGCTACACCTTC. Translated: CASSTRLTGKGYTF.

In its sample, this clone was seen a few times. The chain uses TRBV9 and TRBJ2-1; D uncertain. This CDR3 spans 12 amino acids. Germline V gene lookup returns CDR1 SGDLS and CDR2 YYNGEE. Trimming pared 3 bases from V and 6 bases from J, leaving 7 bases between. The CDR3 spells CASSASSNEQFF. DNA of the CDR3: TGTGCCAGCAGCGCTTCTAGCAATGAGCAGTTCTTC.